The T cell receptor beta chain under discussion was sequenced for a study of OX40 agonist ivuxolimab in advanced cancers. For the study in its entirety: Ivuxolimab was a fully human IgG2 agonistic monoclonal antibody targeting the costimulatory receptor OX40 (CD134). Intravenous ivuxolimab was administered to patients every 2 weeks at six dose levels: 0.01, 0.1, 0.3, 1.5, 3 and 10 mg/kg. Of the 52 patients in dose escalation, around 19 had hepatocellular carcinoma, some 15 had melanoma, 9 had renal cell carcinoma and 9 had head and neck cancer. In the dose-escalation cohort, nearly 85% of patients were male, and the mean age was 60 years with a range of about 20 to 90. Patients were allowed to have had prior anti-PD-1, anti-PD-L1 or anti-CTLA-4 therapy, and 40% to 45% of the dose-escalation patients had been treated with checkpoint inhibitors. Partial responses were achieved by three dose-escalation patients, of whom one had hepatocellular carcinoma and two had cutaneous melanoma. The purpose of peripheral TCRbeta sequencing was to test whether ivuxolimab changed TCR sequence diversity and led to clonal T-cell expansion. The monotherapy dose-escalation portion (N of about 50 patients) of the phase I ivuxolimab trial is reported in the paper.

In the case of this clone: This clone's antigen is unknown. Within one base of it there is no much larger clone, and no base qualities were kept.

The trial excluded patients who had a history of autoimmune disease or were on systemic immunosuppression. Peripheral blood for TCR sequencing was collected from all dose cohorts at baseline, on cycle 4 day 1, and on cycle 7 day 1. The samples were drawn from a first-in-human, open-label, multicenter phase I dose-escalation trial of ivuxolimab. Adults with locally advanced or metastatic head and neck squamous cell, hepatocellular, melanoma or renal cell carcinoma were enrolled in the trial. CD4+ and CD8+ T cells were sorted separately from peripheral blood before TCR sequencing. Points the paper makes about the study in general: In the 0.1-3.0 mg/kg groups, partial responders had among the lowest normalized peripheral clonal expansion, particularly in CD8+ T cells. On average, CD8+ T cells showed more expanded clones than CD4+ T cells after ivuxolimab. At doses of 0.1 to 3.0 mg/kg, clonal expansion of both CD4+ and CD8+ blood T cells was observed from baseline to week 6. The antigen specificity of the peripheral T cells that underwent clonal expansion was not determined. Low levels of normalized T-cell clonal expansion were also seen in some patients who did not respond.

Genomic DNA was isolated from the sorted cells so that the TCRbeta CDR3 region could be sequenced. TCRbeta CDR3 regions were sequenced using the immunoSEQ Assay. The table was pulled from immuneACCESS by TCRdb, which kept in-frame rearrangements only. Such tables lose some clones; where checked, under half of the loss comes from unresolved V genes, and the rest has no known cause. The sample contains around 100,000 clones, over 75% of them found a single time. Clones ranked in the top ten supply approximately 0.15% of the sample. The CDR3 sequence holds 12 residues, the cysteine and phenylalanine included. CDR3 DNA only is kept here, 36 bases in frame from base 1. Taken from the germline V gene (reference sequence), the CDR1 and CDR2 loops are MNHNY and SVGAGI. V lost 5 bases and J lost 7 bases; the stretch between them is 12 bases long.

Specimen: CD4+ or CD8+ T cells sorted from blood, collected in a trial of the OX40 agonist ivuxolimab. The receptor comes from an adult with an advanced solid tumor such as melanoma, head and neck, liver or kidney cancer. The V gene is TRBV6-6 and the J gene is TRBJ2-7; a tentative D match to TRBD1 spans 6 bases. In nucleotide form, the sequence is TGTGCCAGCAGTCCGACCGGACAGGAGCAGTACTTC. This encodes CASSPTGQEQYF.